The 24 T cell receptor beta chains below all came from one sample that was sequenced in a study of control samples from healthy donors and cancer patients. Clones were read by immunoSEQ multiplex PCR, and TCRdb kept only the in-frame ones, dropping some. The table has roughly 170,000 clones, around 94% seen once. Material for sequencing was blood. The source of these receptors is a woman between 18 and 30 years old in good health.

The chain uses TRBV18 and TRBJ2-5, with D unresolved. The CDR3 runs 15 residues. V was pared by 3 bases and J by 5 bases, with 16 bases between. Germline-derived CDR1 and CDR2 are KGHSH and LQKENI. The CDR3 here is CASSPRASPSETQYF. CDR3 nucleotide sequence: TGTGCCAGCTCACCTCGGGCATCACCTAGTGAGACCCAGTACTTC.

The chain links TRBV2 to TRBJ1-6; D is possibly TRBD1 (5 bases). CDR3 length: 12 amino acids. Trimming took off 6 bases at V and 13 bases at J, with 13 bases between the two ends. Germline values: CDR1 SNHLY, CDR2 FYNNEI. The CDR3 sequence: CASRGEGAPLHF. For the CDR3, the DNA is TGTGCCAGCAGGGGGGAGGGAGCGCCCCTCCACTTT.

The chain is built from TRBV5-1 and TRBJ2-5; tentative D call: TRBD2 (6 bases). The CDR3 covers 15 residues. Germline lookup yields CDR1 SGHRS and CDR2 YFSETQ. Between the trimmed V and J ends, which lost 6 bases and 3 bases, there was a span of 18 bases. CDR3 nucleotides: TGCGCCAGCATATGGGATAGCGGACCCGAAGAGACCCAGTACTTC. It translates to CASIWDSGPEETQYF.

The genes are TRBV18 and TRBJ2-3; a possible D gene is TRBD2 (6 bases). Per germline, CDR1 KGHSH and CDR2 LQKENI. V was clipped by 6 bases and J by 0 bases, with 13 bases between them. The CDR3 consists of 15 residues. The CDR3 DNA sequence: TGTGCCAGCTCCGGGGGAGTTTCTAGCACAGATACGCAGTATTTT. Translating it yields CASSGGVSSTDTQYF.

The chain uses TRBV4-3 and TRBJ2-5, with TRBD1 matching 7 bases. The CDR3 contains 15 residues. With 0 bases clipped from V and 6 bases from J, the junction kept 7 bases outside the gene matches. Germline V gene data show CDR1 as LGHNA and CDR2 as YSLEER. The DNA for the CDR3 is TGCGCCAGCAGCCAAGACAGACAGGGTCCCAAGACCCAGTACTTC. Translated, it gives CASSQDRQGPKTQYF.

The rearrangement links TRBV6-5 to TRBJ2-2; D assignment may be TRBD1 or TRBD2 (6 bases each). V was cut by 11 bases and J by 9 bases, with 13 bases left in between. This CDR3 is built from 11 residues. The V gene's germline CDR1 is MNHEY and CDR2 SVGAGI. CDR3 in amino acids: CAGGGGRELFF. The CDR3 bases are TGTGCCGGAGGGGGAGGCAGGGAGCTGTTTTTT.

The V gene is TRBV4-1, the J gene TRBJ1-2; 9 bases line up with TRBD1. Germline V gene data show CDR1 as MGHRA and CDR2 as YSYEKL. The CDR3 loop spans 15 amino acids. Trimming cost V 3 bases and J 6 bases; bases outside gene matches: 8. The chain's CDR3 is CASSQIRDRANGYTF. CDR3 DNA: TGCGCCAGCAGCCAGATTCGGGACAGGGCAAATGGCTACACCTTC.

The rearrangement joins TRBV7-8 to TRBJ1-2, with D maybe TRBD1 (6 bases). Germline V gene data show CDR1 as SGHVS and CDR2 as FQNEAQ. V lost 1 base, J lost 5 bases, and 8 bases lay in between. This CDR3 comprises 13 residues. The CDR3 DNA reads TGTGCCAGCAGCTTAGGGACAGTGTATGGCTACACCTTC. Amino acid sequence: CASSLGTVYGYTF.

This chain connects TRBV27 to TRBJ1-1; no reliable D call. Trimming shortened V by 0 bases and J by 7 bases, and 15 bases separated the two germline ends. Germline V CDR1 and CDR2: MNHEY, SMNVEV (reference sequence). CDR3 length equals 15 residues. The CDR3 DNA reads TGTGCCAGCAGTTTATCGCCAGGTCGAGCTCTTGAAGCTTTCTTT. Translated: CASSLSPGRALEAFF.

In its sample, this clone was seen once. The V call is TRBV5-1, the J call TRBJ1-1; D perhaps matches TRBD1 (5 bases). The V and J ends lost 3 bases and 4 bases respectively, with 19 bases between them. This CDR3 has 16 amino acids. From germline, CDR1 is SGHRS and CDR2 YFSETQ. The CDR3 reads CASSSLSGGSATEAFF. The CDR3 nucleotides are TGCGCCAGCAGCTCCCTCTCGGGGGGGTCTGCCACTGAAGCTTTCTTT.

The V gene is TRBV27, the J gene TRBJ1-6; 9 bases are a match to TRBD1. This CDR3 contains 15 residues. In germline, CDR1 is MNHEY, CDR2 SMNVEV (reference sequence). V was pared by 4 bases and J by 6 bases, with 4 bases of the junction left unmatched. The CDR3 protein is CASSSDRGANSPLHF. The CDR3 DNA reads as TGTGCCAGCAGTTCCGACAGGGGGGCTAATTCACCCCTCCACTTT.

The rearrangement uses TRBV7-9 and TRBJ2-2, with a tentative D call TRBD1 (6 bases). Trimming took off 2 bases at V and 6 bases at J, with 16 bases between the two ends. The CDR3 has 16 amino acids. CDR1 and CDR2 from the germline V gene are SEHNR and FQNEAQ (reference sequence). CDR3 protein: CASSLSGGFGAGELFF. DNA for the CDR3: TGTGCCAGCAGCTTAAGTGGGGGCTTCGGGGCCGGGGAGCTGTTTTTT.

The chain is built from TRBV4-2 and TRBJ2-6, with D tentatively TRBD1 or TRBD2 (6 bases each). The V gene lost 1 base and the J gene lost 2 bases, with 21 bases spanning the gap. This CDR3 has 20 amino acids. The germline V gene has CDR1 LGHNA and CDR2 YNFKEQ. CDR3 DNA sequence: TGTGCCAGCAGCCAAGTCGTGGAGGGGGGAACCTCCGCTGGGGCCAACGTCCTGACTTTC. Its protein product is CASSQVVEGGTSAGANVLTF.

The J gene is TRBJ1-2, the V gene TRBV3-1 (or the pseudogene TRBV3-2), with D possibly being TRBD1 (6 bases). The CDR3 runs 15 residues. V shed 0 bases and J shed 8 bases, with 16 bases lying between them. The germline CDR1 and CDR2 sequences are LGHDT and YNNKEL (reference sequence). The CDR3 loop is CASSQDGVTGPGYTF. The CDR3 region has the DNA TGTGCCAGCAGCCAAGACGGGGTAACAGGGCCCGGCTACACCTTC.

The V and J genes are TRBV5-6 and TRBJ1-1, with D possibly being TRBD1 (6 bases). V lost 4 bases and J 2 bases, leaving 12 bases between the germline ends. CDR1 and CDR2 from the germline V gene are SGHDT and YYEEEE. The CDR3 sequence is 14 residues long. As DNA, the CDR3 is TGTGCCAGCAGCACGATGACAGGTAACACTGAAGCTTTCTTT. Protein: CASSTMTGNTEAFF.

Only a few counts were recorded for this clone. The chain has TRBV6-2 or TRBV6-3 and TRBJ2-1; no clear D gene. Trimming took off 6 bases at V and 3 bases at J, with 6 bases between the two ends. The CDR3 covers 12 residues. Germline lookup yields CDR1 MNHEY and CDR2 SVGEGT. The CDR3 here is CASSLYYNEQFF. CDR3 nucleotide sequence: TGTGCCAGCAGCCTCTACTACAATGAGCAGTTCTTC.

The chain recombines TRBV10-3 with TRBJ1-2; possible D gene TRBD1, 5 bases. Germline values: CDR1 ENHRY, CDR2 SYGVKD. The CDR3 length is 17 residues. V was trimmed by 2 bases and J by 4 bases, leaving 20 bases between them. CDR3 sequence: CAISEGGVNTDIYGYTF. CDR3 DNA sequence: TGTGCCATCAGTGAGGGGGGGGTGAACACAGACATCTATGGCTACACCTTC.

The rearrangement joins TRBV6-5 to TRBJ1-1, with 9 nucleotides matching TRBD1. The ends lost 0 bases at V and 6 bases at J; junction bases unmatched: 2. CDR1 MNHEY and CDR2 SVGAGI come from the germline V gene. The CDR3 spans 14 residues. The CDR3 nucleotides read TGTGCCAGCAGTTACTCGGGACAGGGCGCTGAAGCTTTCTTT. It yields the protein CASSYSGQGAEAFF.

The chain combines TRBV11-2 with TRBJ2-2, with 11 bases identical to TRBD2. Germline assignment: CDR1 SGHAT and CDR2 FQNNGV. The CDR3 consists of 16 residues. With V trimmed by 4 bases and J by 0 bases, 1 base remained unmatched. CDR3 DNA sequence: TGTGCCAGCAGCTCGGGACTAGCGGCGAACACCGGGGAGCTGTTTTTT. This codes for CASSSGLAANTGELFF.

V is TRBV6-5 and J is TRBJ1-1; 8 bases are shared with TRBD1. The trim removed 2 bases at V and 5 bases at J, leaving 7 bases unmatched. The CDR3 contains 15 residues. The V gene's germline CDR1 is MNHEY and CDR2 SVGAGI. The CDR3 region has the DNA TGTGCCAGCAGTTACCTTGACAGGGGTATTACTGAAGCTTTCTTT. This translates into CASSYLDRGITEAFF.

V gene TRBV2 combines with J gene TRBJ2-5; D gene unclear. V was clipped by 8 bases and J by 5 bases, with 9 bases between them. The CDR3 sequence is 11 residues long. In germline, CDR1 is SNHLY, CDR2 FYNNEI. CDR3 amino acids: CASARTETQYF. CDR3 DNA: TGTGCCAGCGCCAGGACGGAGACCCAGTACTTC.

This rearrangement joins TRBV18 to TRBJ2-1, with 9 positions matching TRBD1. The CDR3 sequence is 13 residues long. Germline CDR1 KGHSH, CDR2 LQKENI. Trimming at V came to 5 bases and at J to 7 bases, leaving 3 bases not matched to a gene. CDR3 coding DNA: TGTGCCAGCTCAGGTGACAGGGGGAATGAGCAGTTCTTC. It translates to CASSGDRGNEQFF.

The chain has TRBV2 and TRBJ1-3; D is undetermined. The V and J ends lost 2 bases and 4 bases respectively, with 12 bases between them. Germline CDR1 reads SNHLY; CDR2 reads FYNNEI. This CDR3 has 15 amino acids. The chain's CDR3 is CASSETAIFGNTIYF. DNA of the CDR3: TGTGCCAGCAGTGAAACAGCTATCTTCGGAAACACCATATATTTT. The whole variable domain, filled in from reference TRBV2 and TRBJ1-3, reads EPEVTQTPSHQVTQMGQEVILRCVPISNHLYFYWYRQILGQKVEFLVSFYNNEISEKSEIFDDQFSVERPDGSNFTLKIRSTKLEDSAMYFCASSETAIFGNTIYFGEGSWLTVV.

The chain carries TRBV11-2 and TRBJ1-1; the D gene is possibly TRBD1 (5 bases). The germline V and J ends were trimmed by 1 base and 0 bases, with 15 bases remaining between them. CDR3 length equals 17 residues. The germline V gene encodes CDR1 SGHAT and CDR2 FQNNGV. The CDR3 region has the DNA TGTGCCAGCAGCTTAGGATTTTCGGGGACTTTGAACACTGAAGCTTTCTTT. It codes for CASSLGFSGTLNTEAFF.